The sequence of this T cell receptor beta chain was determined in a study of CD4 T cells in relation to SARS-CoV-2 and coronaviruses. Across the study: ViraFEST: approximately nine-day antigen culture of PBMCs, then TCR beta CDR3 sequencing. Study findings and constraints: Each donor contributed either pre-pandemic or post-infection samples, not both.

Measured with immunoSEQ multiplex PCR; TCRdb has only the in-frame clones, and not every one. The sample contains under 20,000 clones, about 80% of which appear only once. Unexposed donor CD4+ T cells date from about 2011-2018, before the COVID-19 pandemic. Isolation of CD4+ T cells took place after less than 13 days in culture. As cell numbers allowed, unexposed-donor CD4+ T cells faced SARS-CoV-2 S/N and four cold-coronavirus spikes. Half the medium was replaced with IL-2 medium on days 3 and 7. Details on this clone: Its matching antigen is unknown.

This CDR3 comprises 15 residues. In germline, CDR1 is MNHEY, CDR2 SVGEGT. After removal of 3 bases from V and 1 base from J, the junction contained 4 bases not matched to a gene. Source material: CD4+ T cells from PBMCs, cultured in vitro. The chain couples TRBV6-2 or TRBV6-3 to TRBJ2-3; 7 bases match TRBD1. This clonotype was sampled from a human donor in good health. The CDR3 reads CASSYWDSRTDTQYF. The CDR3 DNA sequence: TGTGCCAGCAGTTATTGGGACAGCCGCACAGATACGCAGTATTTT.